This T cell receptor beta chain was recovered during a study of a mutant IDH1 vaccine in newly diagnosed glioma. Study-wide context: Treated patients, approximately 62% male and around 40% female, averaged roughly 40 years of age. It was radiotherapy, temozolomide, or both that patients received previously, with most receiving both.

As concerns this clone: The antigen is unknown.

TCRdb's copy holds only in-frame clones and misses some; the assay was immunoSEQ multiplex PCR. The data contain tens of thousands of clones, about four fifths of them singletons. Between the trimmed V and J ends, which lost 2 bases and 8 bases, there was a span of 6 bases. This CDR3 contains 11 residues. Per the germline V gene, CDR1 is SEHNR and CDR2 is FQNEAQ (reference sequence). Specified time point: week 23, last vaccination. Vaccination comprised doses that each held 300 ug of mutant IDH1 20-mer peptide, plus topical imiquimod. This TCR was recovered from a woman in her forties with glioma. Some clones in this sample may be carry-over from other donors' samples. The chain is built from TRBV7-9 and TRBJ1-1; D not resolved. The input for sequencing was PBMCs, taken from a glioma patient whose treatment included an IDH1 peptide vaccine. CDR3 sequence reads: CASSLLFEAFF. CDR3 sequence (DNA): TGTGCCAGCAGCTTATTATTCGAAGCTTTCTTT.